This record looks at one T cell receptor (beta chain) sequence and its context. Its antigen is as yet unknown. Per the germline V gene, CDR1 is SGHRS and CDR2 is YFSETQ. The ends lost 4 bases at V and 10 bases at J; junction bases unmatched: 10. This CDR3 region has 15 residues. These data belong to a study of T cells after yellow fever vaccination. From the 5' RACE reads, TCRdb called clonotypes with MiXCR, one entry per CDR3 protein. In the table there are 400,000 to 650,000 distinct CDR3 sequences, 20% to 25% of which are singletons. Notes on the study in general: Clones from primary vaccination mostly reappeared after the booster (around 96% CD4, just over 85% CD8).

The sample here was PBMCs, taken less than 25 days after the first yellow fever vaccination. The TCR sequence derives from a man in his late teens or twenties who received the YFV17D yellow fever vaccine. The chain links TRBV5-1 to TRBJ2-3; 12 nucleotides agree with TRBD2. CDR3 protein: CASSAFGLAGGPQYF. The CDR3 DNA reads as TGCGCCAGCAGCGCTTTTGGTCTAGCGGGGGGGCCGCAGTATTTT.